This T cell receptor beta chain was recorded in a study of T cell changes during pregnancy in multiple sclerosis. The CDR3 totals 15 residues. Deletions cut 0 bases from V and 7 bases from J, with 16 bases between. Germline CDR1 reads LGHNA; CDR2 reads YSLEER. The assay was immunoSEQ multiplex PCR, and TCRdb's table has in-frame clones only and misses some. The table shows about 42,000 clones, with 80% to 95% occurring only once. The TCR was taken from a female donor in good health, enrolled as a control in a pregnancy study. The sequenced sample was CD4+ T cells from peripheral blood mononuclear cells, obtained in the second trimester of pregnancy. This chain connects TRBV4-3 to TRBJ2-7; a possible D gene is TRBD2 (5 bases). The CDR3 loop is CASSQDRLAGWEQYF. The DNA for the CDR3 is TGCGCCAGCAGCCAAGATAGGCTAGCCGGGTGGGAGCAGTACTTC.